The T cell receptor beta chain under discussion was sequenced for a study of beta chain features in type 1 diabetes. On the study more broadly: Researchers looked at approximately 100,000,000 sorted cells across all samples.

Expressed TCRB transcripts got sequenced, as all isolated RNA was reverse transcribed. Data came from immunoSEQ multiplex PCR; TCRdb stores just in-frame clones and leaves some out. The sample lists just over 600,000 clones; 15% to 19% were seen once. V lost 1 base, J lost 1 base, and 3 bases lay in between. This CDR3 has 13 residues. The V gene's germline CDR1 is SGHAT and CDR2 FQNNGV. The sample holds a few counts of this clone. Its antigen is undetermined. At the DNA level, this CDR3 is encoded by other sequences in the same sample as well. Study results and limitations: Sampled from patients, naive, central memory and Treg TCRB repertoires appeared more similar than those sampled from healthy donors. Cells that show high TCR expression could be over-represented by cDNA sequencing. HLA influence on TCRB rearrangement stayed unresolved here.

This TCR was sampled from a man younger than 30 in good health. The rearrangement joins TRBV11-2 to TRBJ2-3, with unresolved D. Specimen: naive CD4+ T cells from blood. The CDR3 sequence: CASSLAGTDTQYF. The CDR3 DNA reads as TGTGCCAGCAGCTTAGCGGGCACAGATACGCAGTATTTT. Looking up the rest from reference TRBV11-2 and TRBJ2-3 gives the full variable domain: EAGVAQSPRYKIIEKRQSVAFWCNPISGHATLYWYQQILGQGPKLLIQFQNNGVVDDSQLPKDRFSAERLKGVDSTLKIQPAKLEDSAVYLCASSLAGTDTQYFGPGTRLTVL.